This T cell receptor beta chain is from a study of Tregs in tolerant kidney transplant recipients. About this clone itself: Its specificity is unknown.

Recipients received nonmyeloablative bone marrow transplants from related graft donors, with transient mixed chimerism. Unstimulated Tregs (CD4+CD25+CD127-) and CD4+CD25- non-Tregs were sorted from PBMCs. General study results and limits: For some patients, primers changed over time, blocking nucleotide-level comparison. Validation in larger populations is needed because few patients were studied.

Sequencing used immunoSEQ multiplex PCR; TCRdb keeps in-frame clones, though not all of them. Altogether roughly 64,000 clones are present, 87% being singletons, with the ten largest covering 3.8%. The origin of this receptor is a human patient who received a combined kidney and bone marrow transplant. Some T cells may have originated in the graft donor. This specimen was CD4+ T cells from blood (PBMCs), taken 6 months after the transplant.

The CDR3 DNA is TGTGCCACCAGCGAGGCGACAGGGGGTTATCAGCCCCAGCATTTT. This encodes CATSEATGGYQPQHF. The V call is TRBV15, the J call TRBJ1-5; 9 positions agree with TRBD1. The germline gives CDR1 LNHNV, CDR2 YYDKDF (reference sequence). V trimming: 5 bases; J trimming: 5 bases; junction bases outside the gene matches: 7. This CDR3 spans 15 amino acids.